This T cell receptor beta chain was retrieved from a study of blood T cell repertoires in COVID-19. At the level of the study: Sample material is recorded as cDNA or gDNA derived from T cells, B-cell-depleted T cells, or PBMCs.

Germline CDR1 is SGHTS and CDR2 is YDEGEE. CDR3 length equals 17 residues. The trim removed 3 bases at V and 1 base at J, leaving 10 bases unmatched. Authors' analysis steps: Amplification from reference gene primers served as the basis for estimated nucleated cell counts. The table came from immunoSEQ multiplex PCR; TCRdb's copy has only in-frame clones and leaves some out. D and trimming were read from the DNA, whereas the V and J calls and clone size are those reported in that table. The data contain some 120,000 clones, around 64% of them seen just once; the ten biggest clones take up more than 0.75%.

The chain has TRBV5-8 and TRBJ1-2; 9 bases align to TRBD1. Material for sequencing was peripheral blood. The clonotype originates from a human donor with acute or convalescent COVID-19. The donor label of this sample is uncertain. The CDR3 coding sequence is TGTGCCAGCAGCTCAAGGATACAGGGGGCGCGTAACTATGGCTACACCTTC. This sequence encodes CASSSRIQGARNYGYTF.